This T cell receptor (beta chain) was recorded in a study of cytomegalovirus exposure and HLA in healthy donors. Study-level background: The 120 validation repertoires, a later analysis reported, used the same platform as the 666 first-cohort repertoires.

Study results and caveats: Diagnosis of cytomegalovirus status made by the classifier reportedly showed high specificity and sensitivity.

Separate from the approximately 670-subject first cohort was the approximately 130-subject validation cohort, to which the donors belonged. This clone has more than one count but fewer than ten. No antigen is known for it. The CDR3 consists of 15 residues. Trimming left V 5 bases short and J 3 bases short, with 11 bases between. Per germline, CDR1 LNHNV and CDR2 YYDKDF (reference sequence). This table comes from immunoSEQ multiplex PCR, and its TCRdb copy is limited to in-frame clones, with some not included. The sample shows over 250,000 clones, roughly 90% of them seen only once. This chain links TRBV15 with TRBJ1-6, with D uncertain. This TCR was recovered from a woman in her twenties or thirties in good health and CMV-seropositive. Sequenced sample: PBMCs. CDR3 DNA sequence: TGTGCCACCAGCCGGGCACCCAACTATAATTCACCCCTCCACTTT. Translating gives CATSRAPNYNSPLHF. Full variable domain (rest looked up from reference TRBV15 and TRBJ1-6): DAMVIQNPRYQVTQFGKPVTLSCSQTLNHNVMYWYQQKSSQAPKLLFHYYDKDFNNEADTPDNFQSRRPNTSFCFLDIRSPGLGDTAMYLCATSRAPNYNSPLHFGNGTRLTVT.